The next 19 T cell receptor beta chains were all read from a single sample in a study of blood T cell repertoires in COVID-19. Generated by immunoSEQ multiplex PCR, the TCRdb table keeps only in-frame clones and is missing some. This table holds roughly 310,000 clones, roughly 90% found once. Sequencing was carried out using PBMCs or T cells enriched from blood (not recorded which). The receptors come from a man aged 60 to 69 who had recovered from COVID-19.

The chain employs TRBV14 and TRBJ1-2, with 9 bases lining up with TRBD1. CDR3 length: 15 amino acids. Germline CDR1 and CDR2: SGHDN and FVKESK. The J segment lost 6 bases and the V segment lost 4 bases, leaving 9 bases of the junction unmatched. The DNA of the CDR3 is TGTGCCAGCAGCCCCCGCTTTGGGACAGGGAATGGCTACACCTTC. Its translation: CASSPRFGTGNGYTF.

The V call is TRBV19, the J call TRBJ2-7; 12 nucleotides line up with TRBD2. This CDR3 has 15 amino acids. Per germline, CDR1 LNHDA and CDR2 SQIVND (reference sequence). V lost 4 bases to trimming and J lost 4 bases; unmatched junction nucleotides: 5. For the CDR3, the DNA is TGTGCCAGTAGTACTAGCGGGAGGGCCTGGTACGAGCAGTACTTC. This codes for CASSTSGRAWYEQYF.

The table lists this clone with a few counts. This chain joins TRBV6-1 and TRBJ1-2, with D possibly matching TRBD1 (5 bases). CDR1 and CDR2 from the germline V gene are MNHNS and SASEGT. Trimming removed 1 base from V and 0 bases from J, with 15 bases in between. The CDR3 length is 17 residues. The DNA of the CDR3 is TGTGCCAGCAGTGAAGTCACCGGGGGAGGGCCTAACTATGGCTACACCTTC. Translation: CASSEVTGGGPNYGYTF.

J is TRBJ1-2 and V is TRBV6-5, with 7 bases fitting TRBD1. The V gene's germline CDR1 is MNHEY and CDR2 SVGAGI. Germline trimming cut 0 bases from V and 5 bases from J; bases unmatched to any gene: 9. The CDR3 is made up of 16 amino acids. The CDR3 spells CASSYSGGSPQYGYTF. The CDR3 coding sequence is TGTGCCAGCAGTTACTCAGGGGGCAGTCCCCAATATGGCTACACCTTC.

CDR3 nucleotides: TGCAGTGCTATTCCAATAGCTGAAGCTTTCTTT. It codes for CSAIPIAEAFF. The chain is built from TRBV20-1 and TRBJ1-1, with unresolved D. CDR1 and CDR2 from the germline V gene are DFQATT and SNEGSKA (reference sequence). The V gene lost 4 bases and the J gene lost 6 bases, with 9 bases spanning the gap. This CDR3 is built from 11 residues.

The chain has TRBV4-1 and TRBJ2-1, with 7 bases that match TRBD1. There are 16 residues in the CDR3. Germline V gene sequence: CDR1 MGHRA, CDR2 YSYEKL. Unmatched junction bases numbered 3, after V lost 1 base and J lost 0 bases. The CDR3 DNA reads TGCGCCAGCAGCCAAGCGACAGGGAGCTCCTACAATGAGCAGTTCTTC. Translation gives CASSQATGSSYNEQFF.

The chain employs TRBV4-1 and TRBJ2-1, with D perhaps TRBD1 (6 bases). This CDR3 region has 14 residues. Per the germline V gene, CDR1 is MGHRA and CDR2 is YSYEKL. Between the trimmed V and J ends, which lost 6 bases and 3 bases, there was a span of 12 bases. This CDR3 reads CASRPSTGYNEQFF. CDR3 sequence (DNA): TGCGCCAGCAGACCTTCGACAGGCTACAATGAGCAGTTCTTC.

The J gene is TRBJ2-3, the V gene TRBV27; 11 bases are shared with TRBD2. Germline values: CDR1 MNHEY, CDR2 SMNVEV (reference sequence). The CDR3 runs 20 residues. Trimming cost V 7 bases and J 3 bases; bases outside gene matches: 21. The CDR3 loop is CASTLRTIRSSSGRTDTQYF. In nucleotides, the CDR3 is TGTGCCAGCACCTTGAGGACCATAAGGTCATCTAGCGGGAGGACAGATACGCAGTATTTT.

This clone has only a few counts. The genes are TRBV5-1 and TRBJ2-7, with 12 nucleotides matching TRBD1. This CDR3 has 17 amino acids. V trimming: 4 bases; J trimming: 0 bases; junction bases outside the gene matches: 8. Germline CDR1 and CDR2: SGHRS and YFSETQ. CDR3 sequence (DNA): TGCGCCAGCAGCCGGGACAGGGGGCGCGGTAACTCCTACGAGCAGTACTTC. It specifies CASSRDRGRGNSYEQYF.

This chain uses TRBV9 with TRBJ2-5; TRBD1 matches 7 bases. This CDR3 has 15 amino acids. CDR1 is SGDLS and CDR2 is YYNGEE in the germline V gene. The trim removed 0 bases at V and 4 bases at J, leaving 6 bases unmatched. The CDR3 DNA reads TGTGCCAGCAGCGTAGAGACAGGGTTCGGAGAGACCCAGTACTTC. Translation gives CASSVETGFGETQYF.

This clone has only one observation. The chain carries TRBV5-1 and TRBJ2-2; D perhaps matches TRBD1 (6 bases). Trimming left V 6 bases short and J 3 bases short, with 15 bases between. There are 15 residues in the CDR3. Germline V gene lookup returns CDR1 SGHRS and CDR2 YFSETQ. CDR3 residues: CASNQMTGDTGELFF. The CDR3 DNA follows: TGCGCCAGCAACCAAATGACAGGAGACACCGGGGAGCTGTTTTTT.

The chain employs TRBV5-6 and TRBJ2-7, with D uncertain. This CDR3 comprises 11 residues. The V end lost 0 bases, the J end lost 4 bases, and 2 bases lay between the germline ends. From germline, CDR1 is SGHDT and CDR2 YYEEEE. DNA for the CDR3: TGTGCCAGCAGCTTGGCGTACGAGCAGTACTTC. Protein product: CASSLAYEQYF.

The chain combines TRBV11-3 with TRBJ1-1, with no clear D. Germline CDR1 SGHNT, CDR2 YENEEA. Trimming removed 0 bases from V and 3 bases from J, with 5 bases in between. This CDR3 is built from 13 residues. The chain's CDR3 is CASSLERYTEAFF. The CDR3 nucleotides read TGTGCCAGCAGCTTAGAGCGTTACACTGAAGCTTTCTTT.

The chain joins TRBV18 to TRBJ2-1; TRBD2 matches at 8 bases. The germline V gene encodes CDR1 KGHSH and CDR2 LQKENI. This CDR3 comprises 15 residues. V gave up 4 bases and J gave up 3 bases; unmatched junction bases: 5. DNA for the CDR3: TGTGCCAGCTCACGAACCGGGACTAGCTACAATGAGCAGTTCTTC. Residues: CASSRTGTSYNEQFF.

This chain links TRBV25-1 with TRBJ1-3, with D tentatively TRBD1 (6 bases). CDR3 size: 16 residues. V was pared by 2 bases and J by 3 bases, with 14 bases between. Germline assignment: CDR1 MGHDK and CDR2 SYGVNS. The CDR3 sequence is CASSETTGLNGNTIYF. Here the CDR3 DNA reads TGTGCCAGCAGTGAAACTACAGGGCTGAATGGAAACACCATATATTTT.

The J gene is TRBJ1-1, the V gene TRBV10-2; TRBD1 aligns across 7 bases. Germline CDR1 reads WSHSY; CDR2 reads SAAADI. The CDR3 contains 18 residues. V trimming: 0 bases; J trimming: 0 bases; junction bases outside the gene matches: 10. The CDR3 is CASSESDRRQAMNTEAFF. CDR3 in DNA: TGCGCCAGCAGTGAGTCGGACAGGAGACAGGCGATGAACACTGAAGCTTTCTTT.

The rearrangement joins TRBV5-6 to TRBJ2-7; unclear D gene. From germline, CDR1 is SGHDT and CDR2 YYEEEE. The CDR3 contains 15 residues. V was shortened by 3 bases and J by 0 bases, with 13 bases between the two germline ends. The CDR3 bases are TGTGCCAGCAGCTCGTTTCTACTCTCCTCCTACGAGCAGTACTTC. It translates to CASSSFLLSSYEQYF.

The chain is built from TRBV25-1 and TRBJ1-2; tentatively, D is TRBD1 (5 bases). CDR1 is MGHDK, CDR2 SYGVNS, per germline. The CDR3 contains 13 residues. V dropped 6 bases and J dropped 4 bases, with 12 bases sitting between them. In DNA form, the CDR3 reads TGTGCCAGCAGCCCCGACAGATTCTATGGCTACACCTTC. Protein sequence: CASSPDRFYGYTF.

The chain links TRBV4-1 to TRBJ2-2; D is perhaps TRBD1 (6 bases). V lost 0 bases, J lost 6 bases, and 11 bases lay in between. CDR1 and CDR2 from the germline V gene are MGHRA and YSYEKL. CDR3 length equals 15 residues. The CDR3 sequence is CASSQDWQGPGELFF. CDR3 bases: TGCGCCAGCAGCCAAGATTGGCAGGGGCCCGGGGAGCTGTTTTTT.